The rows below give T cell receptor beta chains drawn from one sample of a study of regulatory T cells in long-lasting Graves disease. TCRdb reanalysed the multiplex PCR reads using MiXCR and keeps one entry per CDR3 protein. The table records roughly 500,000 distinct CDR3 sequences, about 22% of them present only once. The sequencing here drew on peripheral blood mononuclear cells (PBMCs), taken when the disease was refractory, from a patient treated with antithyroid drugs. The receptors come from a female donor with Graves disease. Each CDR3 is given with its conserved first and last residue. Each record gives: D gene, J gene, V gene, clone size, CDR3 DNA, CDR3 protein. A D gene is named only where the DNA matches it firmly. Where a row states a size, it is once, few, many or the class of an expanded clone; other rows omit it.

NA,TRBJ2-7,TRBV12-3/TRBV12-4,many,TGTGCCAGCAGGAGTACCAAGGAGTCAGACTACGAGCAGTACTTC,CASRSTKESDYEQYF
NA,TRBJ1-1,TRBV6-2/TRBV6-3,NA,TGTGCCAGCAGTGAACACCGGATCGACACTGAAGCTTTCTTT,CASSEHRIDTEAFF
NA,TRBJ1-1,TRBV29-1,few,TGCAGCGTTGGGGGGGGGGCGGCCGGCGGGGGCACTGAAGCTTTCTTT,CSVGGGAAGGGTEAFF
NA,TRBJ1-1,TRBV20-1,many,TGCAGTGCTAGGGAGGGTTCGAGGGGCACTGAAGCTTTCTTT,CSAREGSRGTEAFF
TRBD1,TRBJ2-2,TRBV24-1,few,TGTGCCACCGCCACGGGGACAGGGGGCTACACCGGGGAGCTGTTTTTT,CATATGTGGYTGELFF
NA,TRBJ1-3,TRBV24-1,NA,TGTGCCACCAGTGATTTGCTGTCGGACACCATATATTTT,CATSDLLSDTIYF
TRBD2,TRBJ2-4,TRBV28,NA,TGTGCCAGCAGCTATCCGGGACTAGCGGGGCCCCTTCGTGGGAAAAACATTCAGTACTTC,CASSYPGLAGPLRGKNIQYF
NA,TRBJ1-1,TRBV19,few,TGTGCCAGTAGTCCCAAGGCGGGGCGTGAAGCTTTCTTT,CASSPKAGREAFF
TRBD2,TRBJ2-2,TRBV11-2,few,TGTGCCAGCAGCTACCGAGGACTAGCGGGAGGGCCCGGGGAGCTGTTTTTT,CASSYRGLAGGPGELFF
NA,TRBJ1-1,TRBV18,NA,TGTGCCAGCTCAACGGGCCTCTGGGGCACTGAAGCTTTCTTT,CASSTGLWGTEAFF
NA,TRBJ1-1,TRBV5-1,many,TGCGCCAGCAGCCCGACGAGTAACCTGAACACTGAAGCTTTCTTT,CASSPTSNLNTEAFF
TRBD1,TRBJ1-5,TRBV27,NA,TGTGCCAGCAGTTCGGCAGGGGGAAGCAATCAGCCCCAGCATTTT,CASSSAGGSNQPQHF
NA,TRBJ2-2,TRBV7-2,many,TGTGCCAGCAGCCCCCTACGGGATACCAACACCGGGGAGCTGTTTTTT,CASSPLRDTNTGELFF
TRBD1,TRBJ2-7,TRBV15,few,TGTGCTACTTCCCGGGACAGGGGGAGCGTTGAGCAGTACTTC,CATSRDRGSVEQYF
NA,TRBJ2-3,TRBV7-8,once,TGTGCCAGCAGCTTTGACCTCGAAGATACGCAGTATTTT,CASSFDLEDTQYF
NA,TRBJ1-2,TRBV24-1,few,TGTGCCACCAGTGATGACAGAGACTATGGCTACACCTTC,CATSDDRDYGYTF
NA,TRBJ1-2,TRBV7-9,NA,TGTGCCAGCATCGAAGGAGGGGCGGTGGATGGCTACACCTTC,CASIEGGAVDGYTF
TRBD1,TRBJ2-7,TRBV9,few,TGTGCCAGCAGCGTTCTGGACAGGGCGCCTTCCTACGAGCAGTACTTC,CASSVLDRAPSYEQYF
NA,TRBJ2-7,TRBV14,NA,TGTGCCAGCAGCCAATGGACAGCCACCTACGAGCAGTACTTC,CASSQWTATYEQYF
NA,TRBJ1-3,TRBV6-1,NA,TGTGCCAGCACCGACAGTCATTCCGGAAACACCATATATTTT,CASTDSHSGNTIYF
NA,TRBJ1-2,TRBV29-1,many,TGCAGCGTTTTTAGTTTGTGGCAGGGGATCTATGGCTACACCTTC,CSVFSLWQGIYGYTF
TRBD1,TRBJ1-5,TRBV7-8,NA,TGTGCCAGCAGCATATTGATGGACAGGGTGGGTCAGCCCCAGCATTTT,CASSILMDRVGQPQHF
NA,TRBJ2-7,TRBV7-2,few,TGTGCCAGCAGCTTAGTGGGACCCGAGGAGCAGTACTTC,CASSLVGPEEQYF
NA,TRBJ2-7,TRBV14,NA,TGTGCCAGCAGCCAATACCAGCTACCCTACGAGCAGTACTTC,CASSQYQLPYEQYF
NA,TRBJ2-5,TRBV3-1,few,TGTGCCAGCAGCCAGCGAAGTCAGGGAAGGGAGACCCAGTACTTC,CASSQRSQGRETQYF
NA,TRBJ1-2,TRBV19,NA,TGTGCCAGTAGTATAGGTGAGGGAGCTAACTATGGCTACACCTTC,CASSIGEGANYGYTF
NA,TRBJ2-1,TRBV28,NA,TGTGCCAGCAACCGTGAGGGAGTCTCTTACAATGAGCAGTTCTTC,CASNREGVSYNEQFF
NA,TRBJ2-2,TRBV12-3/TRBV12-4,few,TGTGCCAGCAGTCCACCGGGTACAGAGCTGTTTTTT,CASSPPGTELFF
NA,TRBJ1-5,TRBV30,NA,TGTGCCTGGAGTTACAGCAGAAATCAGCCCCAGCATTTT,CAWSYSRNQPQHF